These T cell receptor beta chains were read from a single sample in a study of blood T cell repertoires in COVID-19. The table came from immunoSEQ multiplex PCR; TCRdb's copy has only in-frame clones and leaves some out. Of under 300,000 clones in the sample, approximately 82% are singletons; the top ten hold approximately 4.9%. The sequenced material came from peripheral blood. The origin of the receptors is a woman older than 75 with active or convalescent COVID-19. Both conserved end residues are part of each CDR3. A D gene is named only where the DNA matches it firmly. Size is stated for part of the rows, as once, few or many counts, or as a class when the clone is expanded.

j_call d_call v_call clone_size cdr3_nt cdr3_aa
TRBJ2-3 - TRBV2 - TGTGCCAGCAGTGAATCGGGACTCCCTGGCATCGATACGCAGTATTTT CASSESGLPGIDTQYF
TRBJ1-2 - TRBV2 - TGTGCCAGCAGTACAACAGGGTTTGAGGGCTACACCTTC CASSTTGFEGYTF
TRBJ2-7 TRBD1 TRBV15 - TGTGCCACCAGCAGGACAGGGGGAGAGCAGTACTTC CATSRTGGEQYF
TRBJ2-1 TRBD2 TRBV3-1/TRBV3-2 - TGTGCCAGCAGGCGTCAGAGGTCTAGCGGGGGGGATAATGAGCAGTTCTTC CASRRQRSSGGDNEQFF
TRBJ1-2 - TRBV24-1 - TGTGCCACCAGTGCGGCTAACTATGGCTACACCTTC CATSAANYGYTF
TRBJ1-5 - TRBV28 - TGTGCCAGCAGTCCAGGAAAACAGCCCCAGCATTTT CASSPGKQPQHF
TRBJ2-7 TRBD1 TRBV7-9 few TGTGCCAGCAGCCCCGGGGACAGGGCCTACGAGCAGTACTTC CASSPGDRAYEQYF
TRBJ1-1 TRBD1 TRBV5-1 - TGCGCCAGCAGCTTGGACCCGGGACAGGGGGCTCGAGTGGAAGCTTTCTTT CASSLDPGQGARVEAFF
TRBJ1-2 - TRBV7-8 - TGTGCCAGCGGCAGAACAGGCGTTACCGGCTACACCTTC CASGRTGVTGYTF
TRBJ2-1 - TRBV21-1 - TGTGCCAGCAGCAAAGTTAGCAAGCGGGAGGAGTACAATGAGCAGTTCTTC CASSKVSKREEYNEQFF
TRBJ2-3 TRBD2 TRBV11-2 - TGTGCCAGCAGCTTCTGGGGAGGGGATACGCAGTATTTT CASSFWGGDTQYF
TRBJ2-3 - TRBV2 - TGTGCCAGCAGTAAACAGGTTAGCACAGATACGCAGTATTTT CASSKQVSTDTQYF
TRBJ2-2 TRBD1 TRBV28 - TGTGCCAGCAGTCTAAGCGGACAGGGGAAGGCCGGGGAGCTGTTTTTT CASSLSGQGKAGELFF
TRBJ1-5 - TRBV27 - TGTGCCAGCAGTTCAGGTAGATATAGCAATCAGCCCCAGCATTTT CASSSGRYSNQPQHF
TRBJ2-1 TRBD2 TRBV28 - TGTGCCAGCCTCGGACTAGCGGGAGTAGGCCCCTACAATGAGCAGTTCTTC CASLGLAGVGPYNEQFF
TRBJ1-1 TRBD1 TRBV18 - TGTGCCAGCTCACCCCGGACAGGGGGCTCTGGAACTGAAGCTTTCTTT CASSPRTGGSGTEAFF
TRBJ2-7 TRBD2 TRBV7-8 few TGTGCCAGCAGCTTAAGCGGGGGGGCCTACGAGCAGTACTTC CASSLSGGAYEQYF
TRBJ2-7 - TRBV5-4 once TGTGCCAGCAGTCTTGACCTACAGGCGTCTACCTACGAGCAGTACTTC CASSLDLQASTYEQYF
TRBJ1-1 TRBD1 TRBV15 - TGTGCCACCAGCAGCGGACAGGGGGCATGGGAAGCTTTCTTT CATSSGQGAWEAFF
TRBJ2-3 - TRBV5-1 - TGCGCCAGCAGCTTGGCACCCAGCGTTCGCACAGATACGCAGTATTTT CASSLAPSVRTDTQYF
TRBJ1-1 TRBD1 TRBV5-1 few TGCGCCAGCAGCCCACAGGGGGGCACTGAAGCTTTCTTT CASSPQGGTEAFF
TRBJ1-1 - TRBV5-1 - TGCGCCAGCAGCTTGGAGGGGGAAGGGTACACTGAAGCTTTCTTT CASSLEGEGYTEAFF
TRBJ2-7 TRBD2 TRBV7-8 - TGTGCCAGCAGCCCCGGTCGGGAGGGGAAGGCGTTC CASSPGREGKAF
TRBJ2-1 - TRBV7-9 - TGTGCCAGCAGCTTAATCGCAGGGTACAATGAGCAGTTCTTC CASSLIAGYNEQFF
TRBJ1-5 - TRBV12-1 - TGTGCCAGCAGCTTTGGCAGGGGGCGCTTCGGGAGCAATCAGCCCCAGCATTTT CASSFGRGRFGSNQPQHF
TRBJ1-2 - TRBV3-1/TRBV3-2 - TGTGCCAGCAGCCAAGACGGCAGGGCTCATGGCTACACCTTC CASSQDGRAHGYTF
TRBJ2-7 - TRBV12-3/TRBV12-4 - TGTGCCAGCAGGGGAGCAGGGGAATTGGGGCAGTACTTC CASRGAGELGQYF
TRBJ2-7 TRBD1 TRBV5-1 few TGCGCCAGCAGCTTTAGACAGGGGGCCTACGAGCAGTACTTC CASSFRQGAYEQYF